This T cell receptor (beta chain) came from a study of cytomegalovirus exposure and HLA in healthy donors. Whole-study results and caveats: It was shown in a later analysis that HLA-associated TCR beta chains were more clonally expanded than other, equally common chains.

This clone was recorded a few times. Its antigen is not known. Use of 60 Vbeta and 13 Jbeta primers characterized the PCR. Profiling relied on immunoSEQ multiplex PCR, and the TCRdb table lists in-frame clones only, not all of them. This sample has over 150,000 clones, with around four fifths found just once. The junction had 11 bases not matched to a gene; V was cut back by 5 bases and J by 4 bases. Germline assignment: CDR1 MDHEN and CDR2 SYDVKM. This CDR3 is 15 amino acids long. The V call is TRBV28, the J call TRBJ2-7; 7 bases are a match to TRBD1. The origin of this receptor is a woman between 55 and 75 years old in good health and CMV-seropositive. The sequenced material came from PBMCs. The chain's CDR3 is CASSAHRGLEYEQYF. The CDR3 DNA is TGTGCCAGCAGTGCGCACAGGGGCTTAGAGTACGAGCAGTACTTC.